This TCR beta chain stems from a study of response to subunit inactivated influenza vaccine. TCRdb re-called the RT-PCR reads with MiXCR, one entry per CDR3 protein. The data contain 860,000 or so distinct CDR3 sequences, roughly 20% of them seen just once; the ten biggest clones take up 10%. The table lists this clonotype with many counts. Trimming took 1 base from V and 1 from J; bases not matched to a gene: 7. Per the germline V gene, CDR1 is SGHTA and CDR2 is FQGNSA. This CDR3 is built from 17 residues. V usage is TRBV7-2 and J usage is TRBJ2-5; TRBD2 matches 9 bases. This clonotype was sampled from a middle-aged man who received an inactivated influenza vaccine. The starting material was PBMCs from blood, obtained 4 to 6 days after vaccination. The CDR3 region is CASSLGATSGAQETQYF. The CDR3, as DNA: TGTGCCAGCAGCTTAGGGGCGACTAGCGGAGCCCAAGAGACCCAGTACTTC.